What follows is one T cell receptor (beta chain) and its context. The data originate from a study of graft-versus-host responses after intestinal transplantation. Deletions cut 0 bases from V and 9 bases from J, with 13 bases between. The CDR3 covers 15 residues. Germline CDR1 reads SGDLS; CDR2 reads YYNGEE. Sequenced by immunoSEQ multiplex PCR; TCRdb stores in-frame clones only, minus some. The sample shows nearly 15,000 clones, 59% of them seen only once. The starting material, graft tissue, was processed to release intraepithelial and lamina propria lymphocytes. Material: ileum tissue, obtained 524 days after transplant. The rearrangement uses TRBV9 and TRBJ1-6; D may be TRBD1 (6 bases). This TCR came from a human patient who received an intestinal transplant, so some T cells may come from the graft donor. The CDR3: CASSVGEQGRSPLHF. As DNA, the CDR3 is TGTGCCAGCAGCGTAGGTGAACAGGGACGTTCACCCCTCCACTTT.